This T cell receptor (beta chain) was observed in a study of blood T cell repertoires in COVID-19. The repertoire was sequenced with immunoSEQ multiplex PCR; TCRdb's copy has only in-frame clones and lacks some. The table has more than 200,000 clones, approximately 86% seen once; the top ten hold 1.2% to 1.5%. The CDR3 length is 14 residues. The V and J ends lost 4 bases and 4 bases, in that order; junction bases with no gene match: 6. Germline CDR1 is ENHRY and CDR2 is SYGVKD. This receptor was taken from a man of 80 years or more with acute or convalescent COVID-19. J is TRBJ2-7 and V is TRBV10-3; 8 nucleotides agree with TRBD1. The sequencing input was peripheral blood. This CDR3 reads CAISGGQGMYEQYF. The CDR3 DNA reads as TGTGCCATCAGTGGCGGACAGGGAATGTACGAGCAGTACTTC.